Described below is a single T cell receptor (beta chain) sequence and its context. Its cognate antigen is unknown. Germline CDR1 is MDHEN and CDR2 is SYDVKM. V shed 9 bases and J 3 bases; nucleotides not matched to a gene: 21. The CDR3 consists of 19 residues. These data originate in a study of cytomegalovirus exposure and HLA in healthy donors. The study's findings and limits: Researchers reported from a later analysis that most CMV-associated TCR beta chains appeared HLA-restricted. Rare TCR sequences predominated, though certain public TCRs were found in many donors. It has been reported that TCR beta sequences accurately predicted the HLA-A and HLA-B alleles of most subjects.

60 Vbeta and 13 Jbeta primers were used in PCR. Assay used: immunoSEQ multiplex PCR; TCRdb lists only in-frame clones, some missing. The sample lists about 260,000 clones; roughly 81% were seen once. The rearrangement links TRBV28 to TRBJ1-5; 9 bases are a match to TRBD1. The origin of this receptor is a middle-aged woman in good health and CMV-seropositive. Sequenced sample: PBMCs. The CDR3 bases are TGTGCCAGTTCCTCTTCGGGGACAGGGTACCTCACGTCCAATCAGCCCCAGCATTTT. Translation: CASSSSGTGYLTSNQPQHF.